This T cell receptor (beta chain) comes out of a study of blood T cell repertoires in COVID-19. Libraries were prepared by immunoSEQ multiplex PCR; TCRdb keeps only in-frame clonotypes and omits some of them. In the table there are roughly 670,000 clones, 75% to 90% of which are singletons. The CDR3 length is 15 residues. Trimming took off 0 bases at V and 6 bases at J, with 13 bases between the two ends. The germline gives CDR1 SGDLS, CDR2 YYNGEE. The chain carries TRBV9 and TRBJ2-1, with a tentative D call TRBD2 (5 bases). The clonotype originates from a woman between 18 and 30 years old with acute or convalescent COVID-19. Source material: peripheral blood. The CDR3 sequence: CASSVVGGRINEQFF. The CDR3 DNA sequence: TGTGCCAGCAGCGTAGTAGGAGGACGGATCAATGAGCAGTTCTTC.